The text below deals with one T cell receptor (beta chain). The data are from a study of blood T cell repertoires in COVID-19. Study at large: Samples representing acute and convalescent COVID-19 were sourced from the United States, Italy and Spain. From T cells, B-cell-depleted T cells, or PBMCs came the material, which was cDNA or gDNA.

Germline loops: CDR1 MNHEY, CDR2 SMNVEV (reference sequence). The CDR3 loop spans 15 amino acids. V was pared by 2 bases and J by 3 bases, with 14 bases between. In the source study's methods: Amplification with reference gene primers provided the estimates of nucleated cell counts. Sequenced by immunoSEQ multiplex PCR; TCRdb stores in-frame clones only, minus some. V, J and clone size are taken as reported in that table, and D and trimming were inferred from the DNA itself. The sample has 200,000 to 300,000 clones, about nine tenths seen once. The sequenced sample consisted of peripheral blood. This receptor was taken from a man aged 60 to 75 who had recovered from COVID-19. The J gene is TRBJ2-7, the V gene TRBV27; D gene ambiguous. DNA for the CDR3: TGTGCCAGCAGTTTAACCACGAACGAGATCTACGAGCAGTACTTC. Amino acids: CASSLTTNEIYEQYF.